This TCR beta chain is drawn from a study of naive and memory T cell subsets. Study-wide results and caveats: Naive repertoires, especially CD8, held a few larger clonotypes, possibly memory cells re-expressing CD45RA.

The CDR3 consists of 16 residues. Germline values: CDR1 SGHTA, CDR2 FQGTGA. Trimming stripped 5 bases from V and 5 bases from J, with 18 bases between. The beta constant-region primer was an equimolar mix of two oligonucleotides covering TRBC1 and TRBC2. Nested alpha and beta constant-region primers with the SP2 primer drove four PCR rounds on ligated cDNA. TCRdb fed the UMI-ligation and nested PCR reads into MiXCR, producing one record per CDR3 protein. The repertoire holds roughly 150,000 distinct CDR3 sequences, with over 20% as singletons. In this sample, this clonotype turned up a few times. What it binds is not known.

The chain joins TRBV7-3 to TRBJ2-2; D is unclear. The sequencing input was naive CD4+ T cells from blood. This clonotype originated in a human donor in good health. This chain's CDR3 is CASSGSGYGTTGELFF. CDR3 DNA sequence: TGTGCCAGCAGCGGGTCAGGATATGGAACTACCGGGGAGCTGTTTTTT.